This T cell receptor beta chain was found in a study of cytomegalovirus exposure and HLA in healthy donors. The wider study: Unique TCRs numbering roughly 85 million, obtained from HLA-typed donors, made up an early data release. General study findings and limits: The investigators catalogued 150 to 200 TCR beta chains as cytomegalovirus-associated. TCR beta V- and J-gene trimming, according to a later analysis, was linked to a missense DCLRE1C variant.

Trimming left V 7 bases short and J 6 bases short, with 15 bases between. Germline V gene lookup returns CDR1 MNHNY and CDR2 SVGAGI (reference sequence). CDR3 length: 13 amino acids. PCR involved 60 Vbeta and 13 Jbeta primers. Repertoires were generated with immunoSEQ multiplex PCR, while TCRdb's copy carries only in-frame clones and drops some. The top ten clones hold over 4.5% of a sample with over 150,000 clones, more than 60% of them seen once. As to this clone: The antigen is unknown.

Sequenced material: PBMCs. The chain has TRBV6-6 and TRBJ1-2, with D unclear. The TCR was taken from a male donor in good health and CMV-seronegative. The CDR3 sequence: CASTRKEKDGYTF. The DNA for the CDR3 is TGTGCCAGCACCCGGAAGGAGAAGGATGGCTACACCTTC.